A selection of T cell receptor beta chains follows, all from one sample in a study of technical replicates of blood from several donors. TCRdb keeps only in-frame clones here, not all; method: immunoSEQ multiplex PCR. The sample has tens of thousands of clones, just under 95% seen once; the top ten hold about 0.35%. Sequencing used T cells isolated from PBMCs. These receptor sequences come from a human donor in good health. CDR3s include the opening cysteine and the closing phenylalanine or tryptophan. A D gene is named only where the DNA matches it firmly. For some rows the clone size is stated as once, few or many, or as a class when expanded; others skip it.

J: TRBJ2-1; V: TRBV28; size: -; D: TRBD2; CDR3: CASSFYAGGPPDYNEQFF; DNA: TGTGCCAGCAGTTTCTATGCGGGAGGGCCTCCGGATTACAATGAGCAGTTCTTC
J: TRBJ2-5; V: TRBV6-6; size: -; D: TRBD2; CDR3: CASSSGSVETQYF; DNA: TGTGCCAGCAGTAGCGGGAGTGTAGAGACCCAGTACTTC
J: TRBJ2-1; V: TRBV7-7; size: -; D: -; CDR3: CASSLSLSSYNEQFF; DNA: TGTGCCAGCAGCTTGTCCCTGAGCTCCTACAATGAGCAGTTCTTC
J: TRBJ2-3; V: TRBV7-2; size: once; D: TRBD1; CDR3: CASSSVPGQGPQYF; DNA: TGTGCCAGCAGCTCCGTCCCGGGACAGGGCCCGCAGTATTTT
J: TRBJ1-2; V: TRBV6-5; size: -; D: TRBD1; CDR3: CASSPTGTVNYGYTF; DNA: TGTGCCAGCAGTCCAACTGGGACAGTTAACTATGGCTACACCTTC
J: TRBJ2-2; V: TRBV7-2; size: -; D: -; CDR3: CASSYGSDTGELFF; DNA: TGTGCCAGCAGCTACGGGTCTGACACCGGGGAGCTGTTTTTT
J: TRBJ2-1; V: TRBV5-1; size: once; D: -; CDR3: CASSLAGGAYNEQFF; DNA: TGCGCCAGCAGCTTGGCAGGAGGGGCATACAATGAGCAGTTCTTC
J: TRBJ2-1; V: TRBV6-5; size: -; D: TRBD2; CDR3: CASSFLAGGRDNEQFF; DNA: TGTGCCAGCAGTTTCCTTGCGGGAGGGAGGGACAATGAGCAGTTCTTC
J: TRBJ2-7; V: TRBV27; size: -; D: TRBD1; CDR3: CASSSLPGQGRYEQYF; DNA: TGTGCCAGCAGTAGTCTACCGGGACAGGGCAGGTACGAGCAGTACTTC
J: TRBJ1-2; V: TRBV10-3; size: -; D: -; CDR3: CAIGPTGTYGYTF; DNA: TGTGCCATCGGTCCTACAGGGACCTATGGCTACACCTTC
J: TRBJ2-7; V: TRBV6-1; size: few; D: -; CDR3: CASRGPTYEQYF; DNA: TGTGCCAGCAGGGGGCCGACCTACGAGCAGTACTTC
J: TRBJ2-2; V: TRBV2; size: -; D: -; CDR3: CASILLAGELFF; DNA: TGTGCCAGCATTCTGTTAGCGGGGGAGCTGTTTTTT
J: TRBJ1-3; V: TRBV6-5; size: -; D: -; CDR3: CASSYSTPALGNTIYF; DNA: TGTGCCAGCAGTTACTCGACACCTGCCCTAGGAAACACCATATATTTT
J: TRBJ2-7; V: TRBV7-2; size: once; D: -; CDR3: CASSFNGNTYEQYF; DNA: TGTGCCAGCAGCTTTAACGGGAATACCTACGAGCAGTACTTC
J: TRBJ2-7; V: TRBV7-2; size: -; D: -; CDR3: CASSLNSGYEQYF; DNA: TGTGCCAGCAGCTTAAATAGCGGCTACGAGCAGTACTTC
J: TRBJ1-2; V: TRBV10-1; size: -; D: -; CDR3: CASSGHRTYGYTF; DNA: TGCGCCAGCAGTGGACACAGGACCTATGGCTACACCTTC
J: TRBJ2-3; V: TRBV4-1; size: -; D: TRBD1; CDR3: CASSQVVTGSDTQYF; DNA: TGCGCCAGCAGCCAAGTAGTGACAGGGTCGGATACGCAGTATTTT
J: TRBJ1-1; V: TRBV4-1; size: -; D: TRBD1; CDR3: CASSQVSEGADNTEAFF; DNA: TGCGCCAGCAGCCAGGTTTCGGAGGGGGCAGACAACACTGAAGCTTTCTTT
J: TRBJ2-1; V: TRBV11-3; size: -; D: TRBD2; CDR3: CASSSGTMSFEQFF; DNA: TGTGCCAGCAGCTCAGGGACTATGAGTTTTGAGCAGTTCTTC
J: TRBJ1-5; V: TRBV10-1; size: -; D: -; CDR3: CASSELRDCQPQHF; DNA: TGCGCCAGCAGTGAGCTCAGGGATTGTCAGCCCCAGCATTTT
J: TRBJ2-3; V: TRBV27; size: -; D: -; CDR3: CASSFTSNTDTQYF; DNA: TGTGCCAGCAGTTTTACTAGCAACACAGATACGCAGTATTTT
J: TRBJ2-2; V: TRBV30; size: -; D: -; CDR3: CAWQNTGELFF; DNA: TGTGCCTGGCAGAACACCGGGGAGCTGTTTTTT
J: TRBJ2-7; V: TRBV30; size: -; D: -; CDR3: CAWNSGSYEQYF; DNA: TGTGCCTGGAATAGCGGTTCCTACGAGCAGTACTTC
J: TRBJ2-2; V: TRBV6-1; size: -; D: TRBD1; CDR3: CASSLRQGNTGELFF; DNA: TGTGCCAGCAGCCTTCGACAGGGGAACACCGGGGAGCTGTTTTTT
J: TRBJ2-7; V: TRBV29-1; size: -; D: -; CDR3: CSVGGAEQYF; DNA: TGCAGCGTCGGGGGAGCCGAGCAGTACTTC
J: TRBJ2-1; V: TRBV25-1; size: -; D: -; CDR3: CASSEGRLALYNEQFF; DNA: TGTGCCAGCAGTGAGGGACGGCTAGCGTTATACAATGAGCAGTTCTTC
J: TRBJ1-3; V: TRBV4-1; size: -; D: -; CDR3: CASSHPGVENTIYF; DNA: TGCGCCAGCAGCCATCCAGGGGTGGAAAACACCATATATTTT
J: TRBJ2-7; V: TRBV30; size: -; D: -; CDR3: CAWSVVLSYEQYF; DNA: TGTGCCTGGAGTGTAGTCCTGAGCTACGAGCAGTACTTC
J: TRBJ2-7; V: TRBV10-3; size: -; D: -; CDR3: CAIRGTAYEQYF; DNA: TGTGCCATCAGAGGGACTGCCTACGAGCAGTACTTC
J: TRBJ2-5; V: TRBV4-2; size: -; D: TRBD2; CDR3: CASSHTSGSQETQYF; DNA: TGTGCCAGCAGCCATACTAGCGGGAGCCAAGAGACCCAGTACTTC
J: TRBJ1-3; V: TRBV7-2; size: -; D: -; CDR3: CASSFGGNTIYF; DNA: TGTGCCAGCAGCTTCGGGGGAAACACCATATATTTT
J: TRBJ1-1; V: TRBV2; size: -; D: -; CDR3: CASSGTRNTEAFF; DNA: TGTGCCAGCAGTGGTACGAGGAACACTGAAGCTTTCTTT
J: TRBJ1-1; V: TRBV19; size: -; D: -; CDR3: CASSIPTGMNTEAFF; DNA: TGTGCCAGTAGTATCCCCACAGGGATGAACACTGAAGCTTTCTTT
J: TRBJ2-2; V: TRBV6-5; size: -; D: -; CDR3: CASLGAGNTGELFF; DNA: TGTGCCAGCTTGGGGGCCGGGAACACCGGGGAGCTGTTTTTT
J: TRBJ2-3; V: TRBV5-1; size: -; D: -; CDR3: CASSLFPSWTDTQYF; DNA: TGCGCCAGCAGCTTGTTTCCGAGCTGGACAGATACGCAGTATTTT
J: TRBJ1-3; V: TRBV5-1; size: -; D: -; CDR3: CASSSLGEYGNTIYF; DNA: TGCGCCAGCAGCTCGCTCGGGGAATATGGAAACACCATATATTTT
J: TRBJ1-2; V: TRBV9; size: -; D: TRBD1; CDR3: CASSVAGTAPNYGYTF; DNA: TGTGCCAGCAGCGTAGCAGGGACAGCTCCTAACTATGGCTACACCTTC